The 2 T cell receptor beta chains presented below share a single source sample, sequenced in a study of blood T cell repertoires in COVID-19 (dated by TCRdb to the early 2020s). The library was prepared using the immunoSEQ multiplex PCR assay. Imported from immuneACCESS, the table was reduced by TCRdb to in-frame sequences with V and J called. These copies leave out some clones; in studies compared against another copy, an unresolved V gene accounts for under half, and the cause of the remainder is not known. The sample contains 150,000 to 180,000 clones, roughly nine tenths of them found a single time. The top ten hold more than 2% of the sample. Sequences were obtained from peripheral blood. The source is a woman in her seventies with acute or convalescent COVID-19.

The genes are TRBV24-1 and TRBJ1-6; D is possibly TRBD1 (5 bases). V was trimmed by 2 bases and J by 10 bases, leaving 11 bases between them. The CDR3 spans 14 residues. Germline values: CDR1 KGHDR, CDR2 SFDVKD. CDR3 loop: CATSDSRVGSPLHF. CDR3 nucleotide sequence: TGTGCCACCAGTGATTCCAGGGTAGGCTCACCCCTCCACTTT.

The J gene is TRBJ2-7, the V gene TRBV3-1 (or the pseudogene TRBV3-2), with D perhaps matching TRBD1 (6 bases). Germline-derived CDR1 and CDR2 are LGHDT and YNNKEL (reference sequence). Trimming cost V 0 bases and J 2 bases, with 11 bases left between them. There are 15 residues in the CDR3. The CDR3: CASSQDGTPTYEQYF. The CDR3 bases are TGTGCCAGCAGCCAAGACGGGACACCGACCTACGAGCAGTACTTC.